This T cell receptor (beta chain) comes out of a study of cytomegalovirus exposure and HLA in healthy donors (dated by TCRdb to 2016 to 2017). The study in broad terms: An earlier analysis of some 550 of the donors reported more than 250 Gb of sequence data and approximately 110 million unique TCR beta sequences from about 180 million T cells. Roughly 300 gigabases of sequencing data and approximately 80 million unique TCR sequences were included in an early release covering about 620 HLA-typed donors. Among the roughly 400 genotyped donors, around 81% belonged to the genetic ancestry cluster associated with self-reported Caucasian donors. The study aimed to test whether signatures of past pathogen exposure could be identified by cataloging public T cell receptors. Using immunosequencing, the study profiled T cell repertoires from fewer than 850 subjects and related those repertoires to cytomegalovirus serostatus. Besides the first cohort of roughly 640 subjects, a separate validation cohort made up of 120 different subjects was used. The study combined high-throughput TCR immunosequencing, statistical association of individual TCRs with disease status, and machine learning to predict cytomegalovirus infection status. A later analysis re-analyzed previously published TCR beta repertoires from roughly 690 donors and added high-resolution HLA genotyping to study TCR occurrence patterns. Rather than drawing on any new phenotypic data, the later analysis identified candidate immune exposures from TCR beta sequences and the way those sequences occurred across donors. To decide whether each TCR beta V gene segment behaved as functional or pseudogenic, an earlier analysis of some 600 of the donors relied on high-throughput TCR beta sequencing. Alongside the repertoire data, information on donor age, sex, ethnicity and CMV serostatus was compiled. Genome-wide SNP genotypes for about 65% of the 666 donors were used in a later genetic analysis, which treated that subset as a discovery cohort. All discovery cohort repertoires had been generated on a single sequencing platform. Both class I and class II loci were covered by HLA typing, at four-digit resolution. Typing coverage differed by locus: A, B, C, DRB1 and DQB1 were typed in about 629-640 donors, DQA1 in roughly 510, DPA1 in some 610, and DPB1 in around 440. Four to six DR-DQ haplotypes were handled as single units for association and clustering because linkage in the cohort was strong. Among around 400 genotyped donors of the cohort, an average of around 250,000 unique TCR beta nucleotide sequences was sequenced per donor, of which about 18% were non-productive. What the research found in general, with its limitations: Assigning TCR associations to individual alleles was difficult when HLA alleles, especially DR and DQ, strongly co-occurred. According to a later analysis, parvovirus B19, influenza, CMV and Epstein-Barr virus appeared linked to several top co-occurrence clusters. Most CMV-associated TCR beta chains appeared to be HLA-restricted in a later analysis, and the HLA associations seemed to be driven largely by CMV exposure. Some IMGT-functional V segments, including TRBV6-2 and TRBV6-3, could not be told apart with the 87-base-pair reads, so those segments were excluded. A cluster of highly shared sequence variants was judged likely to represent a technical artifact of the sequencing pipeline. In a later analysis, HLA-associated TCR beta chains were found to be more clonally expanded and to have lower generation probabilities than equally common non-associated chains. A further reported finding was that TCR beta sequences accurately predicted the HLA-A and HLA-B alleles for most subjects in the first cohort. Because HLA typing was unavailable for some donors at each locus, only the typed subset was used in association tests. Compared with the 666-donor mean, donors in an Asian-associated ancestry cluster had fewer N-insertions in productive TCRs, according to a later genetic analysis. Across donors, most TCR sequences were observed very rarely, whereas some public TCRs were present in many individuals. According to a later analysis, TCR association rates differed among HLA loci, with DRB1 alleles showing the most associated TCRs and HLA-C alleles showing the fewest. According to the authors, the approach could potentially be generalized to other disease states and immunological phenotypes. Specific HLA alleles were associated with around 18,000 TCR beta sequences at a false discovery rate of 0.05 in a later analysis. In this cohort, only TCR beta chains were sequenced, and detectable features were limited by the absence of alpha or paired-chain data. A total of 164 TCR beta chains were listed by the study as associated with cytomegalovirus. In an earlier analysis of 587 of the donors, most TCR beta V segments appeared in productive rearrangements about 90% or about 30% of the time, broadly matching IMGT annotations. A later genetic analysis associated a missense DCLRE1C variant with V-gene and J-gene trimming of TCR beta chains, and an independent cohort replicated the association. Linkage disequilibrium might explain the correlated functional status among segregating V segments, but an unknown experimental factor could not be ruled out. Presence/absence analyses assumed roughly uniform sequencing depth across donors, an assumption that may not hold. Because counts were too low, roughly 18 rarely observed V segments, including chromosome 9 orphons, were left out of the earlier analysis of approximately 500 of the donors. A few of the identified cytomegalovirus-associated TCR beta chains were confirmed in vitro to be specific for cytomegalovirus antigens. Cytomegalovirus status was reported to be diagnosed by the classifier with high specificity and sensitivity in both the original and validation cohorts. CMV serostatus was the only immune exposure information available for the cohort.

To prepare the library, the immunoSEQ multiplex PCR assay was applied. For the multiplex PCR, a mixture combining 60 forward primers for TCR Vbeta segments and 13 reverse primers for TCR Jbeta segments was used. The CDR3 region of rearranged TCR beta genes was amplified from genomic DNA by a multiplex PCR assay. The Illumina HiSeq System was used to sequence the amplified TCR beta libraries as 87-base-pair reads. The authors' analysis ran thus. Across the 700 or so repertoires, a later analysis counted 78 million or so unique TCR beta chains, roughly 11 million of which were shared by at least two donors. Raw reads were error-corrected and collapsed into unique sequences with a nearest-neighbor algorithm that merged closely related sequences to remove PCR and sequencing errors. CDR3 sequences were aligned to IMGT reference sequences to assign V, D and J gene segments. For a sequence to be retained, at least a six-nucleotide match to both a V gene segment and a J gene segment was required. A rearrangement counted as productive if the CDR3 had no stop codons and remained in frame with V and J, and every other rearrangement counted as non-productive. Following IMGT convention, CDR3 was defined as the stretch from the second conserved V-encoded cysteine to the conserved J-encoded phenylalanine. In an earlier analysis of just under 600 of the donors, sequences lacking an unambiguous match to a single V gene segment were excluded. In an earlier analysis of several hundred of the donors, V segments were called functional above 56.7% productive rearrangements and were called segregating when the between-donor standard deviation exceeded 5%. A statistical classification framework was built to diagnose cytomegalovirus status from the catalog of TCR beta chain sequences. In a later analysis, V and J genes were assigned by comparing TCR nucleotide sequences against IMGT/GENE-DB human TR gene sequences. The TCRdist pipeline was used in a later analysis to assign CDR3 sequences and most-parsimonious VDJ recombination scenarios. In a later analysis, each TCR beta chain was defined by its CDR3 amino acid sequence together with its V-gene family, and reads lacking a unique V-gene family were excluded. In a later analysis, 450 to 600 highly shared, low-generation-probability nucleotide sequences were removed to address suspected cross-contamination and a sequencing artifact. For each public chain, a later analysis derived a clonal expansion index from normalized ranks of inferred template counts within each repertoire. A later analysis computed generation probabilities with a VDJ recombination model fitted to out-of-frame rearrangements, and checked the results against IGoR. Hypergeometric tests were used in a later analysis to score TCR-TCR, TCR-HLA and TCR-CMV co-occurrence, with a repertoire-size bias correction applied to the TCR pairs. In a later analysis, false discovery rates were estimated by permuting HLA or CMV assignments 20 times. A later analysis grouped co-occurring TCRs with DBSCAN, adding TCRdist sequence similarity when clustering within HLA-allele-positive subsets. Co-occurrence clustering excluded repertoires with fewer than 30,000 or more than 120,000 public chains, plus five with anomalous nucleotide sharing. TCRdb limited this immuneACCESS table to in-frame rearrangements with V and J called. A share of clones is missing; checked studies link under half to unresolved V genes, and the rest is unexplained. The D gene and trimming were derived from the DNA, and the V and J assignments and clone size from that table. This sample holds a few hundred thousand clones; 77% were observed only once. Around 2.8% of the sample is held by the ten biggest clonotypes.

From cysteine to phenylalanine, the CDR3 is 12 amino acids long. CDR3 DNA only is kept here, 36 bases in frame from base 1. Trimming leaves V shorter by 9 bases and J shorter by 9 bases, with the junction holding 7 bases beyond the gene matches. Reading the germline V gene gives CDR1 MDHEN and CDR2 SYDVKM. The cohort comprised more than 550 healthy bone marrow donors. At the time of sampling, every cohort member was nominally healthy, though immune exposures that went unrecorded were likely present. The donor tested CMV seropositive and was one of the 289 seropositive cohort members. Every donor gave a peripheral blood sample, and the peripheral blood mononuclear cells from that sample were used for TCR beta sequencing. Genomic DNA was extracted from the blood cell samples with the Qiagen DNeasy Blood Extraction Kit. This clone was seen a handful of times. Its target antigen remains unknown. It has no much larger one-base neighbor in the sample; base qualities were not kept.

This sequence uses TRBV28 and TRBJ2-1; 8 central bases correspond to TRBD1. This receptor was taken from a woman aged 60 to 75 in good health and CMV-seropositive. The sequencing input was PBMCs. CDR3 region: CASSRGRGEQFF. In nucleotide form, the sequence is TGTGCCAGTTCCAGGGGGCGGGGTGAGCAGTTCTTC.